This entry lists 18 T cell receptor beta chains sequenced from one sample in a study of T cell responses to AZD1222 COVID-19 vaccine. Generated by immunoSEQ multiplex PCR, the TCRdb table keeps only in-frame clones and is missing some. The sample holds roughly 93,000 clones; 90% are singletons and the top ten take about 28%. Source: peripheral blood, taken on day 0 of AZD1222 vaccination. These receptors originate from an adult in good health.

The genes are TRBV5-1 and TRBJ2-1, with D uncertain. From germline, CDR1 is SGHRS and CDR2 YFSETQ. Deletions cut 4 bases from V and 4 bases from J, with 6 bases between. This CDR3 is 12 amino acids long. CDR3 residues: CASSLLYNEQFF. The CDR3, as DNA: TGCGCCAGCAGCCTATTATACAATGAGCAGTTCTTC. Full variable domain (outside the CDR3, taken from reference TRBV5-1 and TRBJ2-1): KAGVTQTPRYLIKTRGQQVTLSCSPISGHRSVSWYQQTPGQGLQFLFEYFSETQRNKGNFPGRFSGRQFSNSRSEMNVSTLELGDSALYLCASSLLYNEQFFGPGTRLTVL.

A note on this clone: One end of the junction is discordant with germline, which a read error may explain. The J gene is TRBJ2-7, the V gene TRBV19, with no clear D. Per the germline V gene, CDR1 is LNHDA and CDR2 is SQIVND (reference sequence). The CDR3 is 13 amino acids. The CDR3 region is CASSPAGSYGQYF. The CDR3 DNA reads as TGTGCCAGTAGTCCGGCAGGCTCCTACGGGCAGTACTTC.

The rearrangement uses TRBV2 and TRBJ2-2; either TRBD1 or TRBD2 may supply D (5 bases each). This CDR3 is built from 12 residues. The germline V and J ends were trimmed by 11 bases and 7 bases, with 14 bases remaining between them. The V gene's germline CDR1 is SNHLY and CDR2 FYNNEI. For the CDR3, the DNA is TGTGCCCTGTCAGGGACGGTCGGGGAGCTGTTTTTT. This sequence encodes CALSGTVGELFF.

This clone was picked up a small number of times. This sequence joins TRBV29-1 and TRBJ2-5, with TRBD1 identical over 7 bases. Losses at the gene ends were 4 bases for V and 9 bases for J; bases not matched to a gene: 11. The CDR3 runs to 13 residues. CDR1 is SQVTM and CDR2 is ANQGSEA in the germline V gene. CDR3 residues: CSVGGGQEVSQYF. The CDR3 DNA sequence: TGCAGCGTTGGGGGCGGACAGGAAGTATCCCAGTACTTC.

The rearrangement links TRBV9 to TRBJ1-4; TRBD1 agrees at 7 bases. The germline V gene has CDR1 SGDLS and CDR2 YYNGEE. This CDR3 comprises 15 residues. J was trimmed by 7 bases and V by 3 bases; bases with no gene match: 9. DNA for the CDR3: TGTGCCAGCAGCGCCAAGGAGGGGGCGGGTGAAAAACTGTTTTTT. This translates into CASSAKEGAGEKLFF.

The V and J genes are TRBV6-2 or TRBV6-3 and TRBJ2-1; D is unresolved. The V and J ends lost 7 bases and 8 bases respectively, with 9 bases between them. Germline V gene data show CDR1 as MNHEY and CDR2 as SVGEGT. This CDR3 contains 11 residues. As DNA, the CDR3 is TGTGCCAGCACCCCAGGCTATGAGCAGTTCTTC. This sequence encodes CASTPGYEQFF.

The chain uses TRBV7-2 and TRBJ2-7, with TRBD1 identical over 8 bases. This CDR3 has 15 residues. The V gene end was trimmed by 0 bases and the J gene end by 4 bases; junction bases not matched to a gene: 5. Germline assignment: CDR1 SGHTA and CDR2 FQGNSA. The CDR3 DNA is TGTGCCAGCAGCTTAGCACCGGGACAGGAGTACGAGCAGTACTTC. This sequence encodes CASSLAPGQEYEQYF.

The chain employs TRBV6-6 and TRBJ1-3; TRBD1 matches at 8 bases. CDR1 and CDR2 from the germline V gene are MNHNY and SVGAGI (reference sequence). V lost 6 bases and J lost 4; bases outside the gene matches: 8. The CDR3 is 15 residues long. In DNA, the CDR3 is TGTGCCAGCAGCCTAAGGACAGGGAGCGGAAACACCATATATTTT. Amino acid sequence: CASSLRTGSGNTIYF.

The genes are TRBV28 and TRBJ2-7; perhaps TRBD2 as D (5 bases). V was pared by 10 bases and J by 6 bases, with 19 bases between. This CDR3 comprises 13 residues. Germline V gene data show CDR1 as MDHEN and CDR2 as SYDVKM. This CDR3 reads CATSGRGRGEQYF. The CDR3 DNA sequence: TGTGCCACCTCGGGGAGAGGGAGAGGCGAGCAGTACTTC.

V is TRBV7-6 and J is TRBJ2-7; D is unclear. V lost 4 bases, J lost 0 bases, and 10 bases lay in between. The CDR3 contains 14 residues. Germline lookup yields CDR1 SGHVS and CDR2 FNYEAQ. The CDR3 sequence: CASSSSATSYEQYF. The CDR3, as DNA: TGTGCCAGCAGCTCGTCGGCCACCTCCTACGAGCAGTACTTC.

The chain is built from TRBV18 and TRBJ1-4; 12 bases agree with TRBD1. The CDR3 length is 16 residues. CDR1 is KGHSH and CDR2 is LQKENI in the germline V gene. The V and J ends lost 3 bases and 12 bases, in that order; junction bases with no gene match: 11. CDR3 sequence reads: CASSPPGTGGKGELFF. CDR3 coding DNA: TGTGCCAGCTCACCCCCCGGGACAGGGGGCAAGGGGGAACTGTTTTTT. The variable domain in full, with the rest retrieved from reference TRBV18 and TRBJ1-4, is NAGVMQNPRHLVRRRGQEARLRCSPMKGHSHVYWYRQLPEEGLKFMVYLQKENIIDESGMPKERFSAEFPKEGPSILRIQQVVRGDSAAYFCASSPPGTGGKGELFFGSGTQLSVL.

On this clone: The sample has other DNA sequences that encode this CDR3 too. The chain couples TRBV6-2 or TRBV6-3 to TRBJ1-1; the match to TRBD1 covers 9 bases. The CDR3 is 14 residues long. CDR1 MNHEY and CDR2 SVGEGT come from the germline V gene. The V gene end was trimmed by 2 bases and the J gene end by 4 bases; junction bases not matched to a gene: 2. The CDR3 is CASSYGQGSTEAFF. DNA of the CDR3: TGTGCCAGCAGTTACGGACAGGGGTCCACTGAAGCTTTCTTT.

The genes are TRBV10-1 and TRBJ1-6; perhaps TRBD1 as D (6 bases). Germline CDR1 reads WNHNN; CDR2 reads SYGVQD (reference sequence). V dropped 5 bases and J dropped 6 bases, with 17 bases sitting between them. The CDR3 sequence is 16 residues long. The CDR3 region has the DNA TGCGCCAGCAGTCGTAAATGGAACAGGGTTAATTCACCCCTCCACTTT. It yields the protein CASSRKWNRVNSPLHF.

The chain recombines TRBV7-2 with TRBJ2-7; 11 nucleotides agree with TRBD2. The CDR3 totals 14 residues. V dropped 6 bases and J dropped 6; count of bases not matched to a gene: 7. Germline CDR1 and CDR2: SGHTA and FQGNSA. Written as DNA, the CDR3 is TGTGCCAGCAGAGCCGGGACTAGCGGCCCCGAGCAGTACTTC. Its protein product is CASRAGTSGPEQYF.

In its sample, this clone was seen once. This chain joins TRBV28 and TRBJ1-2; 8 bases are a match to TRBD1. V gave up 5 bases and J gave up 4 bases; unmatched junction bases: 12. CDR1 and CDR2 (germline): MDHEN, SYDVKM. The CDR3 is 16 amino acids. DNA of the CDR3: TGTGCCAGCAGTCCGAAATGGGGACAGGCGGGCTATGGCTACACCTTC. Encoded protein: CASSPKWGQAGYGYTF.

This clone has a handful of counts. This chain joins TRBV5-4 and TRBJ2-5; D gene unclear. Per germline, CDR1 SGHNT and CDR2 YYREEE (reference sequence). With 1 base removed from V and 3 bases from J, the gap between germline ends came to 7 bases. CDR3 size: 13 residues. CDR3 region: CASSLRQEETQYF. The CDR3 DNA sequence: TGTGCCAGCAGCTTGAGGCAGGAAGAGACCCAGTACTTC.

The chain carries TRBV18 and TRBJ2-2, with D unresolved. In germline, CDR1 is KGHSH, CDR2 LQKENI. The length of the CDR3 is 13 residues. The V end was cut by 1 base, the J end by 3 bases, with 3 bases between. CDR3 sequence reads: CASSPQDTGELFF. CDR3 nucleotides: TGTGCCAGCTCACCACAGGACACCGGGGAGCTGTTTTTT.

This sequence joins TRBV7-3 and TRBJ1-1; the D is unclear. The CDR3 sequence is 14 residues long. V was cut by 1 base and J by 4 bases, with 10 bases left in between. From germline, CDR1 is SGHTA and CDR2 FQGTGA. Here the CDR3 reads CASSLMAGSTEAFF. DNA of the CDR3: TGTGCCAGCAGCTTAATGGCGGGATCCACTGAAGCTTTCTTT.